These 30 T cell receptor beta chains share one sample of origin, sequenced in a study of blood T cells in healthy people across ages. Together with a sample-barcoded 5' primer, a J-beta primer mix was included in a second PCR lasting about 6 to 11 cycles. MiXCR was run by TCRdb on the 5' RACE reads, yielding one entry per CDR3 protein. The sample comprises 1,500,000 or so distinct CDR3 sequences, around 59% of which are singletons, and about 6.7% rests with the top ten. The sequencing sample was made of blood. Receptors were obtained from a man younger than 30 in good health.

This clonotype came up a few times. The chain links TRBV6-5 to TRBJ1-1, with TRBD1 as a possible D gene (6 bases). Germline CDR1 MNHEY, CDR2 SVGAGI. The V end was cut by 6 bases, the J end by 9 bases, with 17 bases between. The CDR3 consists of 13 residues. CDR3 residues: CASSPRGARQAFF. The CDR3 nucleotides read TGTGCCAGCAGCCCCCGGGGGGCCCGCCAAGCTTTCTTT.

This clonotype was recorded a few times. The chain employs TRBV10-3 and TRBJ2-5; D call uncertain. This CDR3 region has 15 residues. Trimming removed 3 bases at V and 4 bases at J, with 15 bases between. Germline V CDR1 and CDR2: ENHRY, SYGVKD. CDR3 DNA sequence: TGTGCCATCAGTGATCCCGCTAGGGTCCCAGAGACCCAGTACTTC. It specifies CAISDPARVPETQYF.

This clonotype was detected a few times. The chain uses TRBV6-1 and TRBJ2-1; unclear D gene. The CDR3 is 15 residues long. Germline lookup yields CDR1 MNHNS and CDR2 SASEGT. Trimming stripped 1 base from V and 5 bases from J, with 12 bases between. The CDR3 spells CASSEDGRRNNEQFF. The CDR3, as DNA: TGTGCCAGCAGTGAAGACGGCCGGAGAAACAATGAGCAGTTCTTC.

V usage is TRBV6-2 or TRBV6-3 and J usage is TRBJ2-1; 14 bases line up with TRBD2. Trimming at V came to 5 bases and at J to 8 bases, leaving 5 bases not matched to a gene. The CDR3 spans 15 residues. Looked up from germline, CDR1 is MNHEY and CDR2 is SVGEGT. Written as DNA, the CDR3 is TGTGCCAGCAGTGGGACTAGCGGGAGCGGCGATGAGCAGTTCTTC. Its protein product is CASSGTSGSGDEQFF.

The rearrangement uses TRBV20-1 and TRBJ2-7; 12 nucleotides align to TRBD1. This CDR3 region has 15 residues. The V gene's germline CDR1 is DFQATT and CDR2 SNEGSKA (reference sequence). The trim removed 2 bases at V and 7 bases at J, leaving 9 bases unmatched. The CDR3 region is CSARSGGTGGAEQYF. For the CDR3, the DNA is TGCAGTGCTAGATCTGGGGGGACAGGGGGCGCTGAGCAGTACTTC.

The chain employs TRBV18 and TRBJ2-1, with TRBD1 matching over 12 bases. The CDR3 is 14 residues long. Germline lookup yields CDR1 KGHSH and CDR2 LQKENI. Trimming cost V 6 bases and J 10 bases; bases outside gene matches: 7. The CDR3 protein is CASSIGTGGGEQFF. For the CDR3, the DNA is TGTGCCAGCTCCATAGGGACAGGGGGCGGCGAGCAGTTCTTC.

The chain is built from TRBV10-2 and TRBJ2-5; 9 positions agree with TRBD2. Germline trimming cut 7 bases from V and 5 bases from J; bases unmatched to any gene: 8. Germline V gene sequence: CDR1 WSHSY, CDR2 SAAADI. The CDR3 extends over 14 amino acids. The CDR3 spells CASKLAGTYETQYF. CDR3 in DNA: TGCGCCAGCAAGCTAGCGGGGACCTACGAGACCCAGTACTTC.

In its sample, this clonotype was seen a few times. The J gene is TRBJ2-6, the V gene TRBV5-1; TRBD2 might be the D (6 bases). This CDR3 comprises 17 residues. The V gene lost 4 bases and the J gene lost 0 bases, with 14 bases spanning the gap. Germline CDR1 reads SGHRS; CDR2 reads YFSETQ. CDR3 protein: CASSRGGTSSGANVLTF. The CDR3 region has the DNA TGCGCCAGCAGCCGGGGTGGGACTTCCTCTGGGGCCAACGTCCTGACTTTC.

This chain links TRBV15 with TRBJ2-7; either TRBD1 or TRBD2 may supply D (5 bases each). The V gene lost 0 bases and the J gene lost 0 bases, with 9 bases spanning the gap. This CDR3 spans 15 amino acids. Germline V gene data show CDR1 as LNHNV and CDR2 as YYDKDF (reference sequence). This CDR3 is CATSRDRGLSYEQYF. DNA of the CDR3: TGTGCCACCAGCAGAGACCGGGGCCTCTCCTACGAGCAGTACTTC. The full variable domain, its missing parts supplied by reference TRBV15 and TRBJ2-7, is DAMVIQNPRYQVTQFGKPVTLSCSQTLNHNVMYWYQQKSSQAPKLLFHYYDKDFNNEADTPDNFQSRRPNTSFCFLDIRSPGLGDTAMYLCATSRDRGLSYEQYFGPGTRLTVT.

The rearrangement links TRBV20-1 to TRBJ2-1; D gene ambiguous. The CDR3 contains 11 residues. Germline CDR1 and CDR2: DFQATT and SNEGSKA (reference sequence). Trimming took 4 bases from V and 9 from J, leaving 10 bases between them. The DNA of the CDR3 is TGCAGTGCTAAGTTGTCCGGTGAGCAGTTCTTC. Translating gives CSAKLSGEQFF.

The chain carries TRBV5-1 and TRBJ1-1, with D unresolved. The germline V gene has CDR1 SGHRS and CDR2 YFSETQ. The V and J ends lost 4 bases and 11 bases respectively, with 21 bases between them. The CDR3 runs to 14 residues. The CDR3 loop is CASSQIETQIGAFF. The CDR3, as DNA: TGCGCCAGCAGCCAGATTGAGACGCAGATTGGGGCTTTCTTT.

This sequence joins TRBV10-2 and TRBJ2-3; 8 bases are a match to TRBD1. Germline CDR1 WSHSY, CDR2 SAAADI. This CDR3 has 15 amino acids. V lost 6 bases, J lost 1 base, and 6 bases stayed unmatched. CDR3 in DNA: TGCGCCAGCAGGAGGACAGGGAGCCGCACAGATACGCAGTATTTT. Its protein is CASRRTGSRTDTQYF.

Only a few counts were recorded for this clonotype. The rearrangement uses TRBV4-1 and TRBJ2-3; maybe TRBD1 (6 bases). There are 15 residues in the CDR3. CDR1 and CDR2 from the germline V gene are MGHRA and YSYEKL. Trimming left V 4 bases short and J 4 bases short, with 15 bases between. The CDR3 DNA follows: TGCGCCAGCAGCCTAGATGGGGGCTTAGCAGATACGCAGTATTTT. Its protein is CASSLDGGLADTQYF.

The V and J genes are TRBV12-3 or TRBV12-4 and TRBJ2-1; D remains unclear. Deletions cut 4 bases from V and 5 bases from J, with 6 bases between. CDR3 length: 12 residues. The CDR3 coding sequence is TGTGCCAGCAGTTGGGTGAACAATGAGCAGTTCTTC. This gives the protein CASSWVNNEQFF.

This chain links TRBV29-1 with TRBJ2-3, with unresolved D. The germline V gene has CDR1 SQVTM and CDR2 ANQGSEA. Trimming removed 8 bases from V and 2 bases from J, with 2 bases in between. The CDR3 length is 9 residues. This CDR3 is CSITDTQYF. The CDR3 region has the DNA TGCAGCATCACAGATACGCAGTATTTT.

V usage is TRBV29-1 and J usage is TRBJ1-1; TRBD1 might be the D (5 bases). From germline, CDR1 is SQVTM and CDR2 ANQGSEA. CDR3 length: 11 residues. Trimming pared 4 bases from V and 4 bases from J, leaving 7 bases between. Here the CDR3 DNA reads TGCAGCGTTGTCAGGGCCACTGAAGCTTTCTTT. This codes for CSVVRATEAFF.

This chain joins TRBV4-1 and TRBJ2-5, with 8 bases fitting TRBD2. CDR1 MGHRA and CDR2 YSYEKL come from the germline V gene. Unmatched junction bases numbered 10, after V lost 5 bases and J lost 5 bases. The CDR3 spans 15 residues. As DNA, the CDR3 is TGCGCCAGCAGCGGGGTAGCGGGACCGGGGGAGACCCAGTACTTC. It is translated as CASSGVAGPGETQYF.

The V and J genes are TRBV27 and TRBJ2-6; D is undetermined. The CDR3 runs to 14 residues. Trimming took 10 bases from V and 0 from J, leaving 10 bases between them. Germline lookup yields CDR1 MNHEY and CDR2 SMNVEV (reference sequence). The CDR3 here is CATSSGSGANVLTF. The DNA for the CDR3 is TGTGCCACCTCATCCGGCTCTGGGGCCAACGTCCTGACTTTC.

This chain connects TRBV9 to TRBJ2-3; tentative D call: TRBD2 (6 bases). The CDR3 loop spans 17 amino acids. Germline V lookup: CDR1 SGDLS, CDR2 YYNGEE. V lost 3 bases and J 2 bases, leaving 19 bases between the germline ends. CDR3 sequence (DNA): TGTGCCAGCAGCGGGTATTCCCGGGAGACAGCCACAGATACGCAGTATTTT. This encodes CASSGYSRETATDTQYF.

The gene calls are TRBV29-1 and TRBJ2-7; 9 bases line up with TRBD2. The V gene end was trimmed by 4 bases and the J gene end by 0 bases; junction bases not matched to a gene: 4. Germline V gives CDR1 SQVTM, CDR2 ANQGSEA. CDR3 length: 14 residues. CDR3 nucleotide sequence: TGCAGCGTTGTGGTGCGGGGGGGCTCCTACGAGCAGTACTTC. This codes for CSVVVRGGSYEQYF.

This clonotype was seen only a few times. The chain recombines TRBV11-2 with TRBJ2-1; D might be TRBD2 (6 bases). CDR1 and CDR2 from the germline V gene are SGHAT and FQNNGV. V lost 5 bases and J 7 bases, leaving 24 bases between the germline ends. The CDR3 is 17 residues long. The chain's CDR3 is CASSIAPGSGPANEQFF. The CDR3 nucleotides read TGTGCCAGCAGCATCGCTCCGGGTAGCGGTCCCGCTAATGAGCAGTTCTTC.

This clonotype has a handful of counts. The V gene is TRBV6-5, the J gene TRBJ1-2, with D perhaps TRBD1 (5 bases). The ends were cut back, 0 bases at V and 4 bases at J, with 15 bases in the middle. In germline, CDR1 is MNHEY, CDR2 SVGAGI. This CDR3 comprises 16 residues. CDR3 protein: CASSYSRGQVTYGYTF. The CDR3, as DNA: TGTGCCAGCAGTTACTCGAGGGGCCAGGTTACCTATGGCTACACCTTC.

This clonotype was observed a few times. The chain links TRBV4-1 to TRBJ2-1, with 9 positions matching TRBD2. The ends lost 0 bases at V and 4 bases at J; junction bases unmatched: 4. This CDR3 contains 16 residues. The germline V gene has CDR1 MGHRA and CDR2 YSYEKL. In nucleotides, the CDR3 is TGCGCCAGCAGCCAAGAGGCGGGGGGGCCGTACAATGAGCAGTTCTTC. Protein: CASSQEAGGPYNEQFF.

This clonotype came up a few times. The chain is built from TRBV6-6 and TRBJ2-5; D is uncertain. This CDR3 has 13 amino acids. CDR1 is MNHNY and CDR2 is SVGAGI in the germline V gene (reference sequence). Trimming removed 8 bases at V and 0 bases at J, with 10 bases between. The DNA of the CDR3 is TGTGCCAGCGGAGACCCGTACCAAGAGACCCAGTACTTC. Its protein product is CASGDPYQETQYF.

The chain employs TRBV9 and TRBJ2-3, with 11 bases matching TRBD2. CDR1 and CDR2 (germline): SGDLS, YYNGEE. This CDR3 has 17 amino acids. The junction had 8 bases not matched to a gene; V was cut back by 3 bases and J by 2 bases. Here the CDR3 reads CASSGRLAGLPTDTQYF. In DNA, the CDR3 is TGTGCCAGCAGCGGCCGACTAGCGGGATTACCCACAGATACGCAGTATTTT.

This clonotype was recorded a few times. The chain joins TRBV28 to TRBJ2-5, with a weak D call TRBD2 (6 bases). Trimming pared 10 bases from V and 5 bases from J, leaving 11 bases between. CDR3 size: 11 residues. Germline V gives CDR1 MDHEN, CDR2 SYDVKM. The CDR3 coding sequence is TGTGCCATCGCGGGGATGGAGACCCAGTACTTC. It specifies CAIAGMETQYF.

This clonotype was seen only once. CDR3: CASSYLIAGAQETQYF. The CDR3 bases are TGTGCCAGCAGCTACCTTATAGCGGGAGCCCAAGAGACCCAGTACTTC. This rearrangement joins TRBV7-9 to TRBJ2-5; 9 nucleotides line up with TRBD2. Germline V CDR1 and CDR2: SEHNR, FQNEAQ (reference sequence). The CDR3 runs to 16 residues. V gave up 4 bases and J gave up 1 base; unmatched junction bases: 7.

V usage is TRBV10-3 and J usage is TRBJ2-5, with 9 positions matching TRBD1. The V and J ends lost 3 bases and 5 bases, in that order; junction bases with no gene match: 10. CDR3 length: 16 residues. Per the germline V gene, CDR1 is ENHRY and CDR2 is SYGVKD. CDR3 loop: CAISDFRTGVGETQYF. CDR3 DNA sequence: TGTGCCATCAGTGACTTTCGGACAGGGGTGGGGGAGACCCAGTACTTC.

The chain carries TRBV6-2 or TRBV6-3 and TRBJ2-7; 8 nucleotides match TRBD2. CDR3 size: 14 residues. With 6 bases clipped from V and 4 bases from J, the junction kept 8 bases outside the gene matches. The germline V gene has CDR1 MNHEY and CDR2 SVGEGT. The CDR3 nucleotides are TGTGCCAGCAGGGGACTAGTTAAGACGTACGAGCAGTACTTC. It codes for CASRGLVKTYEQYF.

This clonotype was observed a single time. V usage is TRBV27 and J usage is TRBJ2-3; 8 bases map to TRBD2. This CDR3 region has 15 residues. V lost 4 bases and J lost 1; bases outside the gene matches: 4. Germline-derived CDR1 and CDR2 are MNHEY and SMNVEV (reference sequence). DNA for the CDR3: TGTGCCAGCAGTTGGGGGCGGGGGGGCACAGATACGCAGTATTTT. Translating gives CASSWGRGGTDTQYF.